This is a list of T cell receptor beta chains from one sample in a study of Graves' ophthalmopathy and Graves' hyperthyroidism. TCRdb redid the calling of the multiplex PCR reads with MiXCR, one entry per CDR3 protein. The table includes hundreds of thousands of distinct CDR3 sequences, 22% detected once. The sequencing sample was made of peripheral blood. Receptor source: a woman under 30 with stable Graves' hyperthyroidism. Some clones in this sample may be carry-over from other donors' samples. Both conserved end residues are part of each CDR3. Fields, in order: clone size, CDR3 length, V gene, D gene, J gene, CDR3 protein, CDR3 DNA. The D gene is left open where the match is weak. For some rows the clone size is stated as once, few or many, or as a class when expanded; others skip it.

size: many
length: 15
V: TRBV19
D: .
J: TRBJ1-6
CDR3: CASSILGISNSPLHF
DNA: TGTGCCAGTAGTATACTAGGAATTTCGAATTCACCCCTCCACTTT

size: many
length: 15
V: TRBV10-3
D: .
J: TRBJ1-2
CDR3: CAIRGVGRATYGYTF
DNA: TGTGCCATCAGGGGTGTGGGCAGGGCCACCTATGGCTACACCTTC

size: many
length: 13
V: TRBV6-5
D: TRBD1
J: TRBJ1-1
CDR3: CASSQGVVTEAFF
DNA: TGTGCCAGCAGCCAGGGGGTGGTCACTGAAGCTTTCTTT

size: .
length: 19
V: TRBV28
D: TRBD2
J: TRBJ2-7
CDR3: CASSFAVGTSGGPSYEQYF
DNA: TGTGCCAGCAGCTTCGCAGTTGGGACTAGCGGGGGCCCCTCCTACGAGCAGTACTTC

size: many
length: 15
V: TRBV19
D: .
J: TRBJ1-6
CDR3: CASSMNGSAGSPLHF
DNA: TGTGCCAGTAGTATGAATGGGAGCGCCGGTTCACCCCTCCACTTC

size: .
length: 13
V: TRBV24-1
D: .
J: TRBJ2-7
CDR3: CATSDHGLPEQYF
DNA: TGTGCCACCAGTGATCACGGACTACCCGAGCAGTACTTC

size: .
length: 16
V: TRBV6-5
D: .
J: TRBJ1-3
CDR3: CASSHRWVTGENTIYF
DNA: TGTGCCAGCAGTCACCGCTGGGTAACCGGGGAAAACACCATATATTTT

size: many
length: 15
V: TRBV19
D: .
J: TRBJ1-5
CDR3: CASSVTGSSNQPQHF
DNA: TGTGCCAGTAGCGTTACAGGGAGCAGCAATCAGCCCCAGCATTTT

size: few
length: 18
V: TRBV5-4
D: TRBD2
J: TRBJ2-7
CDR3: CASSSRATLGTSGNEQYF
DNA: TGTGCCAGCAGCTCTCGAGCAACCCTCGGGACTAGCGGTAACGAGCAGTACTTC

size: many
length: 14
V: TRBV20-1
D: TRBD2
J: TRBJ2-7
CDR3: CSAQNREGHYEQYF
DNA: TGCAGTGCTCAGAATCGGGAGGGCCACTACGAGCAGTACTTC

size: .
length: 14
V: TRBV12-3/TRBV12-4
D: .
J: TRBJ1-6
CDR3: CASESGGGNSPLHF
DNA: TGTGCCAGCGAATCTGGGGGCGGTAATTCACCCCTCCACTTT

size: many
length: 12
V: TRBV20-1
D: TRBD1
J: TRBJ2-7
CDR3: CSAETGASEQYF
DNA: TGCAGTGCGGAGACAGGGGCCAGCGAGCAGTACTTC

size: many
length: 15
V: TRBV6-1
D: .
J: TRBJ2-7
CDR3: CASRWTAGTNYEQYF
DNA: TGTGCCAGCAGATGGACAGCCGGCACCAACTACGAGCAGTACTTC

size: few
length: 14
V: TRBV28
D: .
J: TRBJ2-4
CDR3: CASSLARAKNIQYF
DNA: TGTGCCAGCAGTTTAGCTCGAGCCAAAAACATTCAGTACTTC

size: many
length: 12
V: TRBV6-2/TRBV6-3
D: .
J: TRBJ2-7
CDR3: CASSYAGNEQYF
DNA: TGTGCCAGCAGTTACGCTGGAAACGAGCAGTACTTC

size: few
length: 18
V: TRBV3-1
D: TRBD1
J: TRBJ1-3
CDR3: CASSLSFLTGPNGNTIYF
DNA: TGTGCCAGCAGCCTAAGTTTTCTGACAGGGCCGAATGGAAACACCATATATTTT

size: .
length: 14
V: TRBV6-1
D: .
J: TRBJ2-7
CDR3: CASRSGTPPYEQYF
DNA: TGTGCCAGCAGATCGGGGACACCCCCCTACGAGCAGTACTTC

size: many
length: 17
V: TRBV11-2
D: TRBD2
J: TRBJ2-7
CDR3: CASSFGAGTSGVWEQYF
DNA: TGTGCCAGCAGCTTCGGGGCAGGGACTAGCGGGGTATGGGAGCAGTACTTC

size: .
length: 14
V: TRBV20-1
D: TRBD2
J: TRBJ2-7
CDR3: CSARILAGDYEQYF
DNA: TGCAGTGCTAGGATACTAGCGGGGGACTACGAGCAGTACTTC

size: .
length: 14
V: TRBV10-3
D: .
J: TRBJ1-3
CDR3: CAISKESAGNTIYF
DNA: TGTGCCATCTCGAAGGAGAGTGCTGGAAACACCATATATTTT

size: many
length: 16
V: TRBV7-3
D: .
J: TRBJ2-5
CDR3: CASSLTGRGHDETQYF
DNA: TGTGCCAGCAGCTTAACGGGTCGGGGGCACGATGAGACCCAGTACTTC

size: .
length: 14
V: TRBV12-3/TRBV12-4
D: .
J: TRBJ2-7
CDR3: CASSFGAGDYEQYF
DNA: TGTGCCAGCAGTTTCGGGGCAGGGGATTACGAGCAGTACTTC

size: .
length: 15
V: TRBV4-1
D: .
J: TRBJ2-7
CDR3: CASSERDTFSYEQYF
DNA: TGCGCCAGCAGCGAAAGGGACACATTCTCCTACGAGCAGTACTTC

size: many
length: 11
V: TRBV6-1
D: .
J: TRBJ1-2
CDR3: CASSEWDGYTF
DNA: TGTGCCAGCAGTGAATGGGACGGCTACACCTTC

size: .
length: 12
V: TRBV4-1
D: .
J: TRBJ1-6
CDR3: CASSPHGPPLHF
DNA: TGCGCCAGCAGCCCCCATGGCCCACCCCTCCACTTT

size: many
length: 13
V: TRBV30
D: .
J: TRBJ1-3
CDR3: CAWSVLAGNTIYF
DNA: TGTGCCTGGAGTGTACTGGCTGGAAACACCATATATTTT

size: many
length: 16
V: TRBV11-1
D: TRBD2
J: TRBJ2-2
CDR3: CASSLVASGITGELFF
DNA: TGTGCCAGCAGCTTAGTGGCTAGCGGGATCACCGGGGAGCTGTTTTTT

size: many
length: 13
V: TRBV20-1
D: .
J: TRBJ1-5
CDR3: CSARPTGYQPQHF
DNA: TGCAGTGCTAGACCTACAGGGTATCAGCCCCAGCATTTT

size: many
length: 17
V: TRBV28
D: .
J: TRBJ1-1
CDR3: CASSFPMGGHMNTEAFF
DNA: TGTGCCAGCAGTTTCCCCATGGGAGGACACATGAACACTGAAGCTTTCTTT

size: many
length: 13
V: TRBV7-2
D: .
J: TRBJ1-1
CDR3: CASSLEWARSAFF
DNA: TGTGCCAGCAGCTTAGAATGGGCCCGGAGCGCTTTCTTT

size: few
length: 17
V: TRBV12-5
D: TRBD2
J: TRBJ2-3
CDR3: CASAKWLAGPSTDTQYF
DNA: TGTGCTAGTGCAAAATGGCTAGCGGGGCCTAGCACAGATACGCAGTATTTT

size: many
length: 18
V: TRBV20-1
D: TRBD2
J: TRBJ2-5
CDR3: CSAPPGEVAGWLQETQYF
DNA: TGCAGTGCTCCACCCGGAGAGGTAGCGGGATGGTTACAAGAGACCCAGTACTTC

size: many
length: 13
V: TRBV29-1
D: .
J: TRBJ2-4
CDR3: CSVEEGAKNIQYF
DNA: TGCAGCGTTGAAGAGGGAGCCAAAAACATTCAGTACTTC

size: .
length: 15
V: TRBV14
D: TRBD1
J: TRBJ2-4
CDR3: CASSQEQGARTIQYF
DNA: TGTGCCAGCAGCCAAGAACAGGGGGCGCGTACCATTCAGTACTTC

size: .
length: 14
V: TRBV27
D: .
J: TRBJ1-1
CDR3: CASSTLLTRTEAFF
DNA: TGTGCCAGCAGTACTCTTCTCACTCGCACTGAAGCTTTCTTT

size: many
length: 13
V: TRBV4-2
D: .
J: TRBJ2-7
CDR3: CASSREGELEQYF
DNA: TGTGCCAGCAGCCGAGAGGGGGAATTGGAGCAGTACTTC

size: few
length: 15
V: TRBV10-2
D: TRBD1
J: TRBJ1-5
CDR3: CASSPTNRGDQPLHF
DNA: TGCGCCAGCAGTCCCACAAACAGGGGGGATCAGCCCCTGCATTTT

size: many
length: 14
V: TRBV7-2
D: .
J: TRBJ2-6
CDR3: CASTRDSGANVLTF
DNA: TGTGCCAGCACACGGGACTCTGGGGCCAACGTCCTGACTTTC

size: many
length: 10
V: TRBV30
D: TRBD1
J: TRBJ1-1
CDR3: CAWRGQVAFF
DNA: TGTGCCTGGAGAGGACAGGTAGCTTTCTTT

size: many
length: 16
V: TRBV4-1
D: TRBD2
J: TRBJ2-2
CDR3: CASSPGAGANTGELFF
DNA: TGCGCCAGCAGCCCGGGAGCGGGAGCGAACACCGGGGAGCTGTTTTTT

size: once
length: 14
V: TRBV4-1
D: .
J: TRBJ2-5
CDR3: CASSQQGIQETQYF
DNA: TGCGCCAGCAGCCAGCAGGGTATCCAAGAGACCCAGTACTTC

size: many
length: 17
V: TRBV20-1
D: TRBD2
J: TRBJ2-7
CDR3: CSATNPILAGGPYEQYF
DNA: TGCAGTGCGACGAACCCCATACTAGCGGGGGGGCCCTACGAGCAGTACTTC

size: many
length: 14
V: TRBV9
D: .
J: TRBJ2-5
CDR3: CASSVVGGLETQYF
DNA: TGTGCCAGCAGCGTAGTGGGCGGGCTGGAGACCCAGTACTTC

size: many
length: 15
V: TRBV25-1
D: TRBD1
J: TRBJ2-7
CDR3: CASSGETGTDYEQYF
DNA: TGTGCCAGCAGTGGGGAGACAGGGACCGACTACGAGCAGTACTTC

size: many
length: 14
V: TRBV6-1
D: .
J: TRBJ1-1
CDR3: CASSEERGITEAFF
DNA: TGTGCCAGCAGTGAAGAGAGGGGCATCACTGAAGCTTTCTTT

size: many
length: 14
V: TRBV7-9
D: TRBD2
J: TRBJ2-5
CDR3: CASSFASGRETQYF
DNA: TGTGCCAGCAGCTTCGCTAGCGGCAGAGAGACCCAGTACTTC

size: .
length: 13
V: TRBV12-5
D: .
J: TRBJ1-2
CDR3: CASGFARGDGYTF
DNA: TGTGCTAGTGGTTTTGCCAGGGGAGACGGCTACACCTTC

size: many
length: 13
V: TRBV5-1
D: .
J: TRBJ1-1
CDR3: CASSLLRDTEAFF
DNA: TGCGCCAGCAGCTTGCTACGGGACACTGAAGCTTTCTTT

size: many
length: 12
V: TRBV6-2/TRBV6-3
D: .
J: TRBJ2-2
CDR3: CASSNGSGELFF
DNA: TGTGCCAGCAGCAACGGGTCCGGGGAGCTGTTTTTT

size: many
length: 15
V: TRBV5-6
D: .
J: TRBJ2-5
CDR3: CASSSAPSNQETQYF
DNA: TGTGCCAGCAGCTCTGCCCCTTCGAACCAAGAGACCCAGTACTTC

size: many
length: 15
V: TRBV6-1
D: .
J: TRBJ2-7
CDR3: CASTQGSVSSYEQYF
DNA: TGTGCCAGCACTCAAGGGTCGGTCAGCTCCTACGAGCAGTACTTC

size: many
length: 15
V: TRBV27
D: TRBD1
J: TRBJ2-5
CDR3: CASRSQGASAETQYF
DNA: TGTGCCAGCAGATCCCAGGGGGCCTCCGCAGAGACCCAGTACTTC

size: many
length: 13
V: TRBV19
D: .
J: TRBJ1-1
CDR3: CASSTGPLSRAFF
DNA: TGTGCCAGTAGTACCGGGCCCCTGTCGCGGGCTTTCTTT

size: .
length: 13
V: TRBV6-1
D: .
J: TRBJ1-2
CDR3: CASSEQEIYGYTF
DNA: TGTGCCAGCAGTGAACAGGAAATCTATGGCTACACCTTC

size: .
length: 15
V: TRBV6-1
D: .
J: TRBJ1-1
CDR3: CASRTTDRLNTEAFF
DNA: TGTGCCAGCAGAACTACGGACAGATTGAACACTGAAGCTTTCTTT